The clone carrying this TCR beta chain was seen repeatedly, ten times or more. The data stem from a study of blood T cells in healthy people across ages. Together with a sample-barcoded 5' primer, a J-beta primer mix was included in a second PCR lasting roughly 6 to 12 cycles. TCRdb fed the 5' RACE reads into MiXCR, producing one record per CDR3 protein. The table records over a million distinct CDR3 sequences, roughly 45% of them present only once. Germline CDR1 is MDHEN and CDR2 is SYDVKM. J gave up 4 bases and V 2 bases, and 4 bases lay outside the gene matches. This CDR3 has 15 residues. The sample taken for sequencing was blood. The rearrangement links TRBV28 to TRBJ2-5; 10 bases map to TRBD2. This receptor was obtained from a woman aged 55-75 years in good health. The CDR3 DNA reads as TGTGCCAGCAGTTTACGAGCGGGAGGGCCAGAGACCCAGTACTTC. Its translation is CASSLRAGGPETQYF.